Listed below are T cell receptor beta chains from one sample, sequenced in a study of T-cell reconstitution after alpha-beta-depleted transplantation in children. One entry per CDR3 protein, called by TCRdb with MiXCR from the PCR reads. The data contain approximately 230,000 distinct CDR3 sequences, roughly a quarter of them seen just once; the ten biggest clones take up about 4.8%. The specimen was PBMCs, mostly from graft donor cells, collected 360 days after TCRalphabeta/CD19-depleted stem cell transplant. These TCRs come from a female patient aged 2 to 10 who had a stem cell transplant for congenital amegakaryocytic thrombocytopenia, so the T cells may come from the graft donor. Each CDR3 is given with its conserved first and last residue. D genes are given only for firm matches. Clone size appears in some rows only: once, few, many, or a class for an expanded clone.

d_gene: .; v_gene: TRBV10-3; j_gene: TRBJ2-2; abundance: few; CDR3nt: TGTGCCATCACCGCGGACCTCAGCACCGGGGAGCTGTTTTTT; CDR3aa: CAITADLSTGELFF
d_gene: .; v_gene: TRBV5-1; j_gene: TRBJ2-7; abundance: .; CDR3nt: TGCGCCAGCAGCTTGGTTTCGGGGGACGAGCAGTACTTC; CDR3aa: CASSLVSGDEQYF
d_gene: .; v_gene: TRBV20-1; j_gene: TRBJ2-3; abundance: once; CDR3nt: TGCAGTGCTAGAGGTGGTAGCGGAGAATTTAGCACAGATACGCAGTATTTT; CDR3aa: CSARGGSGEFSTDTQYF
d_gene: TRBD1; v_gene: TRBV7-3; j_gene: TRBJ1-2; abundance: .; CDR3nt: TGTGCCAGCAGCTCAGACAGGGGTGCTGGCTACACCTTC; CDR3aa: CASSSDRGAGYTF
d_gene: TRBD2; v_gene: TRBV6-2/TRBV6-3; j_gene: TRBJ2-2; abundance: .; CDR3nt: TGTGCCAGCAGGACTAGCGCCGGGGAGCTGTTTTTT; CDR3aa: CASRTSAGELFF
d_gene: .; v_gene: TRBV6-2/TRBV6-3; j_gene: TRBJ2-5; abundance: many; CDR3nt: TGTGCCAGCAGCCCGGGCCCCTACGAGACCCAGTACTTC; CDR3aa: CASSPGPYETQYF
d_gene: .; v_gene: TRBV11-2; j_gene: TRBJ1-3; abundance: many; CDR3nt: TGTGCCAGCAGCTTGAGCTCTGGAAACACCATATATTTT; CDR3aa: CASSLSSGNTIYF
d_gene: .; v_gene: TRBV5-1; j_gene: TRBJ2-2; abundance: .; CDR3nt: TGCGCCAGCAGCTTAGGGGGGCCGGTTGTCGGGGAGCTGTTTTTT; CDR3aa: CASSLGGPVVGELFF
d_gene: TRBD1; v_gene: TRBV12-3/TRBV12-4; j_gene: TRBJ2-2; abundance: .; CDR3nt: TGTGCCAGCAGTTTAACAGGGGGCGCAGGGGTCGGGGAGCTGTTTTTT; CDR3aa: CASSLTGGAGVGELFF
d_gene: .; v_gene: TRBV5-1; j_gene: TRBJ2-7; abundance: many; CDR3nt: TGCGCCAGCAGCTTGCAGGGCTCCCCCCCCTACGAGCAGTACTTC; CDR3aa: CASSLQGSPPYEQYF
d_gene: .; v_gene: TRBV5-1; j_gene: TRBJ2-3; abundance: many; CDR3nt: TGCGCCAGCAGCTTGGACCGCGGCACAGATACGCAGTATTTT; CDR3aa: CASSLDRGTDTQYF
d_gene: .; v_gene: TRBV27; j_gene: TRBJ2-7; abundance: once; CDR3nt: TGTGCCAGCAGTTTTGGGGGAGCCCCCCCCTCCGAGCAGTACTTC; CDR3aa: CASSFGGAPPSEQYF
d_gene: .; v_gene: TRBV20-1; j_gene: TRBJ2-3; abundance: .; CDR3nt: TGCAGTGCTAGACTTTTTGGAAGCACAGATACGCAGTATTTT; CDR3aa: CSARLFGSTDTQYF
d_gene: .; v_gene: TRBV5-1; j_gene: TRBJ2-1; abundance: many; CDR3nt: TGCGCCAGCAGCTTGGGGCACAGCGGGTTCCATGAGCAGTTCTTC; CDR3aa: CASSLGHSGFHEQFF
d_gene: TRBD1; v_gene: TRBV7-2; j_gene: TRBJ1-1; abundance: .; CDR3nt: TGTGCCAGCAGCCCGGACAGGGGGCACACTGAAGCTTTCTTT; CDR3aa: CASSPDRGHTEAFF
d_gene: TRBD2; v_gene: TRBV3-1; j_gene: TRBJ2-1; abundance: .; CDR3nt: TGTGCCAGCAGCTACAGGACTAGCGGGGGGGTCTACAATGAGCAGTTCTTC; CDR3aa: CASSYRTSGGVYNEQFF
d_gene: .; v_gene: TRBV20-1; j_gene: TRBJ2-7; abundance: few; CDR3nt: TGCGGGGGATCCAGGGGCTCCCACGAGCAGTACTTC; CDR3aa: CGGSRGSHEQYF
d_gene: .; v_gene: TRBV5-6; j_gene: TRBJ1-2; abundance: .; CDR3nt: TGTGCCAGCAGCCCGGTAGGACAAGTATATGGCTACACCTTC; CDR3aa: CASSPVGQVYGYTF
d_gene: .; v_gene: TRBV18; j_gene: TRBJ2-3; abundance: .; CDR3nt: TGTGCCAGCTCACCACGGGGGGACTCAAGCACAGATACGCAGTATTTT; CDR3aa: CASSPRGDSSTDTQYF
d_gene: TRBD2; v_gene: TRBV5-1; j_gene: TRBJ2-3; abundance: few; CDR3nt: TGCGCCAGCAGCTTGACAAGACTAGCGGGGCGCACAGATACGCAGTATTTT; CDR3aa: CASSLTRLAGRTDTQYF
d_gene: TRBD1; v_gene: TRBV24-1; j_gene: TRBJ2-3; abundance: .; CDR3nt: TGTGCCACCAGTGAGCCCCCGGGACAGGACGACACAGATACGCAGTATTTT; CDR3aa: CATSEPPGQDDTDTQYF
d_gene: TRBD2; v_gene: TRBV28; j_gene: TRBJ2-7; abundance: .; CDR3nt: TGTGCCAGCAGTATAATAAACGGGGGGACGGGCTCCTACGAGCAGTACTTC; CDR3aa: CASSIINGGTGSYEQYF
d_gene: .; v_gene: TRBV6-5; j_gene: TRBJ1-3; abundance: .; CDR3nt: TGTGCCAGCAGTTACTCCCGCCCAGGGGGAAACACCATATATTTT; CDR3aa: CASSYSRPGGNTIYF
d_gene: .; v_gene: TRBV28; j_gene: TRBJ2-2; abundance: .; CDR3nt: TGTGCCAGCAGTTGGGCAGGGAACACCGGGGAGCTGTTTTTT; CDR3aa: CASSWAGNTGELFF
d_gene: .; v_gene: TRBV29-1; j_gene: TRBJ2-7; abundance: .; CDR3nt: TGCAGCGTTGCGCCGGGACCGATATACGAGCAGTACTTC; CDR3aa: CSVAPGPIYEQYF
d_gene: .; v_gene: TRBV20-1; j_gene: TRBJ1-1; abundance: few; CDR3nt: TGCAGTGTTCAGGGGCGGGTCGGGCGTTTCACTGAAGCTTTCTTT; CDR3aa: CSVQGRVGRFTEAFF
d_gene: .; v_gene: TRBV12-3/TRBV12-4; j_gene: TRBJ2-7; abundance: .; CDR3nt: TGTGCCAGCAGGCAGGGTTCCTACGAGCAGTACTTC; CDR3aa: CASRQGSYEQYF
d_gene: .; v_gene: TRBV5-4; j_gene: TRBJ2-1; abundance: .; CDR3nt: TGTGCCAGCGGTCTAATCTTCGACAATGAGCAGTTCTTC; CDR3aa: CASGLIFDNEQFF
d_gene: TRBD1; v_gene: TRBV10-3; j_gene: TRBJ1-4; abundance: .; CDR3nt: TGTGCCATCAGTGATCAGGGGGGAACTAATGAAAAACTGTTTTTT; CDR3aa: CAISDQGGTNEKLFF
d_gene: .; v_gene: TRBV15; j_gene: TRBJ1-5; abundance: few; CDR3nt: TGTGCCACCAGCAGAGCCCCACTCGTCAGGTCGGGCAATCAGCCCCAGCATTTT; CDR3aa: CATSRAPLVRSGNQPQHF
d_gene: .; v_gene: TRBV7-9; j_gene: TRBJ2-1; abundance: .; CDR3nt: TGTGCCAGCAGTTCGGGACTCGGGCTAGACTACAATGAGCAGTTCTTC; CDR3aa: CASSSGLGLDYNEQFF
d_gene: TRBD2; v_gene: TRBV13; j_gene: TRBJ2-2; abundance: few; CDR3nt: TGTGCCAGCAGCTTACTGGGACTAGAGGCCGGGGAGCTGTTTTTT; CDR3aa: CASSLLGLEAGELFF
d_gene: .; v_gene: TRBV19; j_gene: TRBJ2-5; abundance: .; CDR3nt: TGTGCCAGTAGTATAGCCGTGGAAGAGACCCAGTACTTC; CDR3aa: CASSIAVEETQYF
d_gene: .; v_gene: TRBV10-2; j_gene: TRBJ1-2; abundance: .; CDR3nt: TGCGCCAGCAGACAGACAGTTTCCTATGGCTACACCTTC; CDR3aa: CASRQTVSYGYTF
d_gene: .; v_gene: TRBV12-3/TRBV12-4; j_gene: TRBJ2-3; abundance: .; CDR3nt: TGTGCCAGCAGTGTCGGGACTCCCAGCACAGATACGCAGTATTTT; CDR3aa: CASSVGTPSTDTQYF
d_gene: .; v_gene: TRBV24-1; j_gene: TRBJ2-3; abundance: few; CDR3nt: TGTGCCACCAGCGGGGGGACAGGCGGACCAGATACGCAGTATTTT; CDR3aa: CATSGGTGGPDTQYF
d_gene: .; v_gene: TRBV24-1; j_gene: TRBJ1-5; abundance: .; CDR3nt: TGTGCCACCAGTGATTTAACTGCTTCTCAGCCCCAGCATTTT; CDR3aa: CATSDLTASQPQHF
d_gene: TRBD2; v_gene: TRBV6-1; j_gene: TRBJ2-1; abundance: .; CDR3nt: TGTGCCAGCAGTGCAGAACCCGGGACTAGCGGGGAAAAAGGGCAGTTCTTC; CDR3aa: CASSAEPGTSGEKGQFF
d_gene: .; v_gene: TRBV6-2/TRBV6-3; j_gene: TRBJ1-2; abundance: .; CDR3nt: TGTGCCAGCAGTTACTCTTCCAGCTATGGCTACACCTTC; CDR3aa: CASSYSSSYGYTF
d_gene: .; v_gene: TRBV12-3/TRBV12-4; j_gene: TRBJ2-3; abundance: .; CDR3nt: TGTGCCAGCAGTCACAGGGAACCTTACACAGATACGCAGTATTTT; CDR3aa: CASSHREPYTDTQYF
d_gene: .; v_gene: TRBV5-4; j_gene: TRBJ2-7; abundance: .; CDR3nt: TGTGCCAGCAGCTTGGAGGGTGACTACGAGCAGTACTTC; CDR3aa: CASSLEGDYEQYF
d_gene: .; v_gene: TRBV18; j_gene: TRBJ2-6; abundance: .; CDR3nt: TGTGCCAGCTCACCAGGAGTCAGGGCCCGCTCTGGGGCCAACGTCCTGACTTTC; CDR3aa: CASSPGVRARSGANVLTF
d_gene: TRBD1; v_gene: TRBV27; j_gene: TRBJ1-5; abundance: few; CDR3nt: TGTGCCAGCAGTACCACCCGACAGGGCCTACAAACTCTCTCCAATCAGCCCCAGCATTTT; CDR3aa: CASSTTRQGLQTLSNQPQHF
d_gene: TRBD1; v_gene: TRBV28; j_gene: TRBJ2-6; abundance: .; CDR3nt: TGTGCCAGCAGTTACACAGGGGTGGGGGCCAACGTCCTGACTTTC; CDR3aa: CASSYTGVGANVLTF
d_gene: .; v_gene: TRBV3-1; j_gene: TRBJ2-1; abundance: .; CDR3nt: TGTGCCAGCAGCCAAGGGTTGCCGATACGGCAGTTCTTC; CDR3aa: CASSQGLPIRQFF
d_gene: .; v_gene: TRBV15; j_gene: TRBJ2-2; abundance: few; CDR3nt: TGTGCCACCAGCAGGACCGCCACCGGGGAGCTGTTTTTT; CDR3aa: CATSRTATGELFF
d_gene: .; v_gene: TRBV5-1; j_gene: TRBJ2-4; abundance: few; CDR3nt: TGCGCCAGCAGCTTGGGAGGAGGGGGACTAAGCCAGTACTTC; CDR3aa: CASSLGGGGLSQYF
d_gene: TRBD1; v_gene: TRBV18; j_gene: TRBJ1-5; abundance: .; CDR3nt: TGTGCCAGCTCACCTGGACAGGGGGGTTATCAGCCCCAGCATTTT; CDR3aa: CASSPGQGGYQPQHF
d_gene: .; v_gene: TRBV7-2; j_gene: TRBJ2-5; abundance: .; CDR3nt: TGTGCCAGCAGCGGGGGGTTAGAGACCCAGTACTTC; CDR3aa: CASSGGLETQYF
d_gene: TRBD1; v_gene: TRBV6-1; j_gene: TRBJ2-3; abundance: few; CDR3nt: TGTGCCAGCGGAACAGGGGGCTCCCTCCCTGGAGCAGATACGCAGTATTTT; CDR3aa: CASGTGGSLPGADTQYF
d_gene: TRBD2; v_gene: TRBV20-1; j_gene: TRBJ2-7; abundance: .; CDR3nt: TGCAGTGCAAGGACCGGGACTAGCGTCTACGAGCAGTACTTC; CDR3aa: CSARTGTSVYEQYF